These T cell receptor beta chains were read from a single sample in a study of Ad26.COV2.S vaccination and SARS-CoV-2 variants. Method: immunoSEQ multiplex PCR; TCRdb's copy keeps in-frame clones and lacks some. The sample lists hundreds of thousands of clones; about 89% were seen once. Sequencing was performed on peripheral blood, taken in a trial of Ad26.COV2.S vaccine versus placebo. These receptors all stem from a person aged 18-60 years who received the Ad26.COV2.S COVID-19 vaccine or a placebo. CDR3s include the opening cysteine and the closing phenylalanine or tryptophan. D genes are given only for firm matches. Only part of the rows carry a size: once, few, many, or a class if the clone is expanded.

j_gene	abundance	d_gene	v_gene	CDR3aa	CDR3nt
TRBJ1-5	once	TRBD1	TRBV2	CASRADRGVSNQPQHF	TGTGCCAGCAGGGCCGACAGGGGTGTAAGCAATCAGCCCCAGCATTTT
TRBJ2-2	NA	TRBD1	TRBV24-1	CATRGTGGADTGELFF	TGTGCCACCAGGGGGACAGGGGGCGCGGACACCGGGGAGCTGTTTTTT
TRBJ2-1	NA	NA	TRBV30	CAWSPAGVSYNEQFF	TGTGCCTGGAGTCCGGCCGGGGTGAGCTACAATGAGCAGTTCTTC
TRBJ1-2	once	NA	TRBV19	CASSIQGRSGYTF	TGTGCCAGTAGTATTCAGGGGAGAAGTGGCTACACCTTC
TRBJ2-2	many	NA	TRBV6-5	CASSYRWNTGELFF	TGTGCCAGCAGTTACAGGTGGAACACCGGGGAGCTGTTTTTT
TRBJ1-2	NA	NA	TRBV3-1/TRBV3-2	CASSQAGNYGYTF	TGTGCCAGCAGCCAAGCGGGGAACTATGGCTACACCTTC
TRBJ2-1	once	TRBD2	TRBV5-1	CASSFKLAGGRGYNEQFF	TGCGCCAGCAGCTTTAAACTAGCGGGGGGGCGAGGCTACAATGAGCAGTTCTTC
TRBJ2-2	many	TRBD2	TRBV19	CASSIQREGPDTGELFF	TGTGCCAGTAGTATCCAGCGGGAGGGCCCAGACACCGGGGAGCTGTTTTTT
TRBJ2-1	NA	TRBD2	TRBV6-5	CASKTASGRYNEQFF	TGTGCCAGCAAGACCGCTAGCGGGAGGTACAATGAGCAGTTCTTC
TRBJ1-1	NA	NA	TRBV7-2	CASSLAGGMNTEAFF	TGTGCCAGCAGCTTAGCGGGGGGGATGAACACTGAAGCTTTCTTT
TRBJ2-1	NA	NA	TRBV6-5	CASSPTASSYNEQFF	TGTGCCAGCAGCCCCACAGCGAGCTCCTACAATGAGCAGTTCTTC
TRBJ1-2	NA	TRBD1	TRBV24-1	CATSDFRQGRFYGYTF	TGTGCCACCAGTGATTTTAGACAGGGACGATTCTATGGCTACACCTTC
TRBJ2-1	NA	TRBD2	TRBV5-8	CASSPGTSGGLANEQFF	TGTGCCAGCAGCCCCGGGACTAGCGGGGGGCTTGCAAATGAGCAGTTCTTC
TRBJ2-3	once	TRBD2	TRBV5-3	CARNPGGCGGWGTDTQYF	TGTGCCAGAAACCCTGGGGGTTGCGGGGGATGGGGCACAGATACGCAGTATTTT
TRBJ1-1	NA	NA	TRBV6-6	CASSYRKGRNTEAFF	TGTGCCAGCAGTTACCGGAAGGGACGGAACACTGAAGCTTTCTTT
TRBJ2-3	NA	NA	TRBV15	CATSQAGTVSTDTQYF	TGTGCCACCAGTCAGGCGGGGACAGTAAGCACAGATACGCAGTATTTT
TRBJ2-7	NA	TRBD2	TRBV7-9	CASSVLAGGFASYEQYF	TGTGCCAGCAGTGTCCTAGCGGGAGGATTTGCGTCCTACGAGCAGTACTTC
TRBJ1-3	NA	NA	TRBV6-1	CASSDTIGSGNTIYF	TGTGCCAGCAGTGATACAATTGGCTCTGGAAACACCATATATTTT
TRBJ2-7	NA	NA	TRBV2	CASSEIRSSYEQYF	TGTGCCAGCAGTGAAATTCGCAGCTCCTACGAGCAGTACTTC
TRBJ2-5	NA	NA	TRBV15	CATSTSPTGLETQYF	TGTGCCACCAGCACTTCTCCTACAGGGTTAGAGACCCAGTACTTC
TRBJ1-2	NA	TRBD1	TRBV7-8	CASSYSTGNYGYTF	TGTGCCAGCAGCTACTCGACAGGGAACTATGGCTACACCTTC
TRBJ1-2	NA	NA	TRBV6-2/TRBV6-3	CASSYSRGINGYTF	TGTGCCAGCAGTTACTCGAGAGGGATCAATGGCTACACCTTC
TRBJ1-1	NA	NA	TRBV21-1	CASSTLGGTEAFF	TGTGCCAGCAGCACCCTAGGGGGCACTGAAGCTTTCTTT
TRBJ2-7	NA	TRBD2	TRBV11-2	CASSLVLAAYEQYF	TGTGCCAGCAGCTTAGTTCTAGCGGCCTACGAGCAGTACTTC
TRBJ2-1	NA	TRBD2	TRBV6-2/TRBV6-3	CASSYTSGVYNEQFF	TGTGCCAGCAGTTATACTAGCGGGGTATACAATGAGCAGTTCTTC
TRBJ2-2	NA	NA	TRBV21-1	CASSNGSAGTSDLSGELFF	TGTGCCAGCAGCAATGGCTCAGCCGGGACTAGTGATTTGTCCGGGGAGCTGTTTTTT
TRBJ1-1	many	NA	TRBV19	CASSISVDITEAFF	TGTGCCAGTAGTATTTCGGTGGACATCACTGAAGCTTTCTTT
TRBJ1-4	NA	NA	TRBV10-3	CAISELGGGSEKLFF	TGTGCCATCAGTGAACTGGGCGGGGGTAGTGAAAAACTGTTTTTT
TRBJ1-1	once	TRBD1	TRBV11-2	CASSSRDRDKGTEAFF	TGTGCCAGCAGCTCCCGGGACAGGGATAAGGGCACTGAAGCTTTCTTT
TRBJ1-2	NA	NA	TRBV3-1/TRBV3-2	CASSQGKGDYGYTF	TGTGCCAGCAGCCAAGGAAAAGGGGACTATGGCTACACCTTC
TRBJ2-2	NA	TRBD1	TRBV5-1	CASSLRTGTLNTGELFF	TGCGCCAGCAGCTTGAGGACAGGGACCCTAAACACCGGGGAGCTGTTTTTT
TRBJ1-4	NA	NA	TRBV11-2	CASTKGGGEKLFF	TGTGCCAGCACAAAAGGGGGTGGGGAAAAACTGTTTTTT
TRBJ2-7	once	NA	TRBV2	CASSTGTVYEQYF	TGTGCCAGCAGTACTGGGACGGTTTACGAGCAGTACTTC
TRBJ1-2	NA	TRBD1	TRBV5-1	CASWDRAHLNYGYTF	TGCGCCAGCTGGGACAGGGCTCACCTTAACTATGGCTACACCTTC
TRBJ1-5	NA	NA	TRBV19	CASNYRDFNQPQHF	TGTGCCAGTAATTACCGAGACTTCAATCAGCCCCAGCATTTT
TRBJ2-7	NA	NA	TRBV9	CASSVAAQGPYEQYF	TGTGCCAGCAGCGTAGCTGCCCAGGGACCGTACGAGCAGTACTTC
TRBJ2-2	NA	TRBD1	TRBV9	CASSVGTGGTTGELFF	TGTGCCAGCAGCGTAGGGACAGGGGGCACCACCGGGGAGCTGTTTTTT
TRBJ2-3	NA	NA	TRBV4-1	CASSPARRTLTDTQYF	TGCGCCAGCAGCCCCGCCAGACGGACTCTCACAGATACGCAGTATTTT
TRBJ2-7	NA	TRBD1	TRBV29-1	CSADPGQGGEQYF	TGCAGCGCTGATCCGGGACAGGGGGGCGAGCAGTACTTC
TRBJ1-6	NA	TRBD1	TRBV6-2/TRBV6-3	CASSGQGDTNSPLHF	TGTGCCAGCAGCGGACAGGGGGATACCAATTCACCCCTCCACTTT
TRBJ1-3	few	TRBD1	TRBV7-9	CASSLGGDSRGNTIYF	TGTGCCAGCAGCTTAGGAGGGGACAGTCGTGGAAACACCATATATTTT
TRBJ2-5	NA	TRBD2	TRBV5-1	CASSLDTSGVVSQYF	TGCGCCAGCAGCTTGGATACTAGCGGAGTGGTCTCCCAGTACTTC